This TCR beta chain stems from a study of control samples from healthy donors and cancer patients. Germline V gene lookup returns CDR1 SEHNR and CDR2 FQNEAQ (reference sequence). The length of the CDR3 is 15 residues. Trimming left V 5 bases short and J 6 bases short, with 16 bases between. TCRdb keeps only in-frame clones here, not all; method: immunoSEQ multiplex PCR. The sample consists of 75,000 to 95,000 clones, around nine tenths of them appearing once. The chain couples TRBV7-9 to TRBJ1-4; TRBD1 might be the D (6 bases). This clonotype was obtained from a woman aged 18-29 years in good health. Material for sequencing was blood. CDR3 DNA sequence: TGTGCCAGCAGCCCGAGGGGGGCGCGGGATGAAAAACTGTTTTTT. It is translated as CASSPRGARDEKLFF.